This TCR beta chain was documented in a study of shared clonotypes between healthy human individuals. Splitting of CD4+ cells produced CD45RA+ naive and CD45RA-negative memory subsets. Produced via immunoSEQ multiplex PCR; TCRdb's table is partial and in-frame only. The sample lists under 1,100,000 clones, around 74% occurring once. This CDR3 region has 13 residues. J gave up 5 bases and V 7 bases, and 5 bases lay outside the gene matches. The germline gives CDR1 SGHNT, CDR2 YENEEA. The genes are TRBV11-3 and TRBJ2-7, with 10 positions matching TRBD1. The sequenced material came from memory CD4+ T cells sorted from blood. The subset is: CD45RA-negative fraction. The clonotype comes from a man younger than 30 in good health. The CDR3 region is CASTKGQGNEQYF. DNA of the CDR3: TGTGCCAGCACCAAGGGACAGGGGAACGAGCAGTACTTC.